Presented here are 18 T cell receptor beta chains from one specimen sequenced in a study of T-cell reconstitution after alpha-beta-depleted transplantation in children. Unique molecular identifiers featured in how the TCRbeta library was prepared. TCRdb analysed the PCR reads with MiXCR anew, one entry per CDR3 protein. This sample has hundreds of thousands of distinct CDR3 sequences; under 15% occur once, and the top ten carry 0.79%. This specimen was PBMCs, taken before TCRalphabeta/CD19-depleted stem cell transplant. The source is a girl aged 2 to 10 with congenital amegakaryocytic thrombocytopenia, due to receive a stem cell transplant.

Many counts were recorded for this clonotype. The rearrangement uses TRBV5-1 and TRBJ2-7; weak D call: TRBD2 (6 bases). Germline CDR1 and CDR2: SGHRS and YFSETQ. The germline V and J ends were trimmed by 0 bases and 3 bases, with 13 bases remaining between them. This CDR3 spans 15 amino acids. This CDR3 reads CASSLGGTESYEQYF. For the CDR3, the DNA is TGCGCCAGCAGCTTGGGCGGGACCGAAAGCTACGAGCAGTACTTC.

The sample holds many counts of this clonotype. This chain uses TRBV20-1 with TRBJ1-5; 8 bases line up with TRBD1. Germline values: CDR1 DFQATT, CDR2 SNEGSKA (reference sequence). V lost 6 bases, J lost 4 bases, and 5 bases stayed unmatched. This CDR3 spans 13 amino acids. CDR3 sequence: CSAIDRGNQPQHF. The CDR3 DNA sequence: TGCAGTGCCATTGACAGGGGAAATCAGCCCCAGCATTTT.

The chain is built from TRBV30 and TRBJ1-2; D is ambiguous. V was cut by 2 bases and J by 5 bases, with 12 bases left in between. Germline CDR1 and CDR2: GTSNPN and SVGIG (reference sequence). The CDR3 is 13 residues long. The CDR3 spells CAWSSPPRYGYTF. In nucleotides, the CDR3 is TGTGCCTGGAGTTCGCCGCCCAGGTATGGCTACACCTTC.

This clonotype was picked up many times. The rearrangement uses TRBV12-3 or TRBV12-4 and TRBJ2-1; D is perhaps TRBD2 (5 bases). CDR3 length: 15 amino acids. The germline V and J ends were trimmed by 6 bases and 3 bases, with 15 bases remaining between them. The CDR3 DNA sequence: TGTGCCAGCAGAGTGAATTGGGGAGTCTACAATGAGCAGTTCTTC. The encoded protein is CASRVNWGVYNEQFF.

This clonotype was seen at least ten times. Written as DNA, the CDR3 is TGTGCCAGCAGCAGCGGGACTATCCACAATGAGCAGTTCTTC. Residues: CASSSGTIHNEQFF. The chain employs TRBV7-2 and TRBJ2-1; 7 bases map to TRBD2. The J segment lost 5 bases and the V segment lost 5 bases, leaving 6 bases of the junction unmatched. Germline CDR1 reads SGHTA; CDR2 reads FQGNSA. The CDR3 covers 14 residues.

The chain couples TRBV20-1 to TRBJ1-1; the D is unclear. This CDR3 has 15 amino acids. Trimming stripped 1 base from V and 2 bases from J, with 14 bases between. Germline CDR1 is DFQATT and CDR2 is SNEGSKA (reference sequence). The CDR3 sequence is CSARGSEQPNTEAFF. CDR3 DNA: TGCAGTGCTAGAGGATCGGAACAGCCCAACACTGAAGCTTTCTTT.

CDR3 in amino acids: CSAVGDGINPSFYEQYF. The CDR3 region has the DNA TGCAGTGCTGTTGGGGACGGAATCAATCCATCGTTCTACGAGCAGTACTTC. The rearrangement uses TRBV20-1 and TRBJ2-7; D possibly matches TRBD1 or TRBD2 (5 bases each). Germline assignment: CDR1 DFQATT and CDR2 SNEGSKA (reference sequence). The V end was cut by 5 bases, the J end by 3 bases, with 26 bases between. The CDR3 is 17 residues long.

The sample holds many counts of this clonotype. The J gene is TRBJ2-3, the V gene TRBV29-1; D is perhaps TRBD1 (6 bases). Germline V gene data show CDR1 as SQVTM and CDR2 as ANQGSEA. V was cut by 1 base and J by 2 bases, with 10 bases left in between. The CDR3 loop spans 14 amino acids. The CDR3 here is CSVEGGHNTDTQYF. DNA for the CDR3: TGCAGCGTTGAAGGGGGACACAACACAGATACGCAGTATTTT.

This rearrangement joins TRBV7-9 to TRBJ1-3; D possibly corresponds to TRBD1 (5 bases). The CDR3 consists of 14 residues. The ends were cut back, 5 bases at V and 9 bases at J, with 17 bases in the middle. The V gene's germline CDR1 is SEHNR and CDR2 FQNEAQ (reference sequence). CDR3 region: CASSQPGLGFTIYF. The CDR3 DNA is TGTGCCAGCAGCCAGCCGGGACTTGGTTTCACCATATATTTT.

Concerning this clonotype: One end of the junction varies from germline; a read error may be responsible. The chain has TRBV5-6 and TRBJ2-7, with D possibly being TRBD1 (5 bases). The CDR3 runs 16 residues. The germline gives CDR1 SGHDT, CDR2 YYEEEE. The CDR3 reads CASRLGLQRDSYEQYF. In DNA form, the CDR3 reads TGTGCCAGCAGGTTGGGGCTACAGCGTGACTCCTACGAGCAGTACTTC.

V gene TRBV12-3 or TRBV12-4 combines with J gene TRBJ2-5; D might be TRBD2 (5 bases). This CDR3 comprises 14 residues. Trimming removed 6 bases at V and 3 bases at J, with 14 bases between. The CDR3 here is CASSPGLEKETQYF. CDR3 coding DNA: TGTGCCAGCAGCCCCGGACTCGAAAAAGAGACCCAGTACTTC.

This clonotype was observed at least ten times. V usage is TRBV7-8 and J usage is TRBJ2-2; 12 nucleotides line up with TRBD2. CDR1 and CDR2 (germline): SGHVS, FQNEAQ. V shed 5 bases and J 6 bases; nucleotides not matched to a gene: 7. The CDR3 has 16 amino acids. CDR3 in amino acids: CASSPRLAGAAGELFF. In DNA form, the CDR3 reads TGTGCCAGCAGCCCTCGACTAGCGGGAGCCGCCGGGGAGCTGTTTTTT.

The chain has TRBV24-1 and TRBJ2-1, with D unresolved. The CDR3 is made up of 13 amino acids. Germline-derived CDR1 and CDR2 are KGHDR and SFDVKD. Trimming shortened V by 5 bases and J by 9 bases, and 13 bases separated the two germline ends. The CDR3 spells CATSAGTALEQFF. The CDR3 nucleotides are TGTGCCACCAGTGCCGGTACCGCACTTGAGCAGTTCTTC.

This clonotype was detected a few times. The rearrangement uses TRBV11-3 and TRBJ2-1; TRBD2 matches 8 bases. Germline V gene data show CDR1 as SGHNT and CDR2 as YENEEA. The J segment lost 7 bases and the V segment lost 1 base, leaving 9 bases of the junction unmatched. This CDR3 comprises 16 residues. Here the CDR3 reads CASSLGGGLEANEQFF. CDR3 in DNA: TGTGCCAGCAGCTTAGGGGGGGGACTAGAAGCTAATGAGCAGTTCTTC.

This clonotype has only a few counts. The V gene is TRBV12-3 or TRBV12-4, the J gene TRBJ2-2; no firm D call. V dropped 3 bases and J dropped 0 bases, with 17 bases sitting between them. The CDR3 contains 18 residues. Written as DNA, the CDR3 is TGTGCCAGCAGTTTTGTCCAGAGGTCCTATTCGAACACCGGGGAGCTGTTTTTT. As protein: CASSFVQRSYSNTGELFF.

This clonotype was detected a few times. The J gene is TRBJ2-2, the V gene TRBV4-1, with D perhaps matching TRBD1 (5 bases). The length of the CDR3 is 15 residues. V lost 4 bases, J lost 4 bases, and 13 bases lay in between. The germline gives CDR1 MGHRA, CDR2 YSYEKL. The CDR3 DNA follows: TGCGCCAGCAGCCGCGCTCAGGGATCCACCGGGGAGCTGTTTTTT. This codes for CASSRAQGSTGELFF.

The gene calls are TRBV27 and TRBJ2-2, with 8 bases aligning to TRBD2. J was trimmed by 7 bases and V by 1 base; bases with no gene match: 8. Germline CDR1 MNHEY, CDR2 SMNVEV (reference sequence). This CDR3 has 16 amino acids. CDR3 region: CASSLYPAGANGELFF. Here the CDR3 DNA reads TGTGCCAGCAGTTTATACCCAGCGGGAGCTAACGGGGAGCTGTTTTTT.

On this clonotype: Given a much more abundant clone one base away, this may be a read error. The chain recombines TRBV28 with TRBJ1-2; D perhaps matches TRBD1 (5 bases). The V and J ends lost 3 bases and 7 bases respectively, with 9 bases between them. The CDR3 totals 12 residues. Germline CDR1 is MDHEN and CDR2 is SYDVKM. The CDR3 DNA reads TGTGCCAGCAGTTTGGAGGGGAGTGGCTACACCTTC. As protein: CASSLEGSGYTF.